A selection of T cell receptor beta chains follows, all from one sample in a study of control samples from healthy donors and cancer patients. Assay: immunoSEQ multiplex PCR; the TCRdb copy retains only in-frame clones and omits some. The sample shows approximately 99,000 clones, around four fifths of them seen only once. Sequenced input: blood. The receptors shown here come from a man between 18 and 35 years old in good health. Each CDR3 is given with its conserved first and last residue. Fields, in order: clone size, J gene, V gene, CDR3 length, D gene, CDR3 DNA, CDR3 protein. The D gene is left open where the match is weak. Rows give clone size only sometimes, using once, few, many, or a class for an expanded clone.

- TRBJ1-2 TRBV15 16 - TGTGCCACCAGCAGAGACCCGGGTTGGAATAACTATGGCTACACCTTC CATSRDPGWNNYGYTF
- TRBJ2-7 TRBV4-2 13 TRBD1 TGTGCCAGCAGCCTAGGACAGGGCTACGAGCAGTACTTC CASSLGQGYEQYF
once TRBJ1-2 TRBV5-5 13 TRBD1 TGTGCCAGCAGTCGACAGGGTGTGGATGGCTACACCTTC CASSRQGVDGYTF
- TRBJ2-7 TRBV19 14 - TGTGCCAGTAGTACCCGAGCCAGCTCCTACGAGCAGTACTTC CASSTRASSYEQYF
- TRBJ1-2 TRBV20-1 11 - TGCAGTGCTCTGACCCTTTCTGGCTACACCTTC CSALTLSGYTF
- TRBJ1-5 TRBV5-1 13 - TGCGCCAGCAGCGTACAGGGAAATCAGCCCCAGCATTTT CASSVQGNQPQHF
- TRBJ2-7 TRBV25-1 12 - TGTGCCAGCAGTCGCGACTTAGGCGAGCAGTACTTC CASSRDLGEQYF
- TRBJ1-2 TRBV15 15 TRBD1 TGTGCCACCAGCAGGGACAGGGGGTTAAGCTATGGCTACACCTTC CATSRDRGLSYGYTF
- TRBJ1-6 TRBV6-1 16 - TGTGCCAGCAGTGAAGTTGGAGACTCCTATAATTCACCCCTCCACTTT CASSEVGDSYNSPLHF
few TRBJ1-6 TRBV3-1/TRBV3-2 13 - TGTGCCAGCAGCCGAGGACCAGCTACACCCCTCCACTTT CASSRGPATPLHF
few TRBJ2-1 TRBV4-2 15 TRBD1 TGTGCCAGCAGCCAAGATGGGACAGAGAACAATGAGCAGTTCTTC CASSQDGTENNEQFF
- TRBJ2-1 TRBV2 16 - TGTGCCAGCAGTGAATATGGGGGCCTCTCCTACAATGAGCAGTTCTTC CASSEYGGLSYNEQFF
- TRBJ2-5 TRBV18 13 - TGTGCCAGCTCACCACTCGGTTTAGAGACCCAGTACTTC CASSPLGLETQYF
once TRBJ1-2 TRBV7-2 15 - TGTGCCAGCAGCCCCGTAATCGACAGGCCATGGGGCTACACCTTC CASSPVIDRPWGYTF
- TRBJ1-6 TRBV7-8 14 - TGTGCCAGCAGCTTTGACCGAGTCAATTCACCCCTCCACTTT CASSFDRVNSPLHF
- TRBJ2-7 TRBV4-1 15 - TGCGCCAGCAGCCAAGGAAGAGGGGAGACCTACGAGCAGTACTTC CASSQGRGETYEQYF
- TRBJ2-5 TRBV5-1 14 TRBD2 TGCGCCAGCAGCCGACTAGCGGGGAAAGAGACCCAGTACTTC CASSRLAGKETQYF
- TRBJ2-1 TRBV9 15 - TGTGCCAGCAGCCCTCAAACCTCGATCTACAATGAGCAGTTCTTC CASSPQTSIYNEQFF
- TRBJ2-7 TRBV7-2 12 TRBD1 TGTGCCAGCAGCTCGACAGGGTACGAGCAGTACTTC CASSSTGYEQYF
- TRBJ1-2 TRBV25-1 14 TRBD1 TGTGCCAGCAGCGAGACAGGGGAGTTCTATGGCTACACCTTC CASSETGEFYGYTF
- TRBJ1-2 TRBV30 13 - TGTGCCTGGAGTGTGGGCCCTCCCCGAGGCTACACCTTC CAWSVGPPRGYTF
few TRBJ2-1 TRBV6-6 14 - TGTGCCAGCAGTTACTCGAGCCCCCTCGATGAGCAGTTCTTC CASSYSSPLDEQFF
many TRBJ1-2 TRBV15 16 - TGTGCCACCAGCAGAGATCGGAGGGGATCTAACTATGGCTACACCTTC CATSRDRRGSNYGYTF
- TRBJ2-3 TRBV28 16 - TGTGCCAGCAGGGGGGGATACTTGCGGGCCACGGATACGCAGTATTTT CASRGGYLRATDTQYF
once TRBJ1-1 TRBV30 13 TRBD1 TGTGCCTCTCGCACAGGGGGCGGCACTGAAGCTTTCTTT CASRTGGGTEAFF
once TRBJ1-2 TRBV19 15 - TGTGCCAGTAGGAGGGTAAGGGATACCCTTGATGGCTACACCTTC CASRRVRDTLDGYTF
few TRBJ2-1 TRBV7-9 15 - TGTGCCAGCAGCCGACTCGGTGCAGGATACAATGAGCAGTTCTTC CASSRLGAGYNEQFF
- TRBJ2-6 TRBV19 17 - TGTGCCAGTAGTTCGGGCAGGGGGGTTTCTGGGGCCAACGTCCTGACTTTC CASSSGRGVSGANVLTF
once TRBJ1-5 TRBV7-2 13 - TGTGCCAGCAGTGTAGAGGGGGGAAAGCCCCAGCATTTT CASSVEGGKPQHF
- TRBJ2-2 TRBV6-6 16 - TGTGCCAGCAGTCCCCCCCCAGGGCCAAACACCGGGGAGCTGTTTTTT CASSPPPGPNTGELFF
- TRBJ1-3 TRBV3-1/TRBV3-2 14 - TGTGCCAGCAGCCAGGGGGCAAATGGAAACACCATATATTTT CASSQGANGNTIYF
- TRBJ1-1 TRBV5-4 14 TRBD1 TGTGCCAGCAGCCCCGATTCAGGGGGCACTGAAGCTTTCTTT CASSPDSGGTEAFF
- TRBJ1-1 TRBV10-1 15 - TGCGCCAGCAGTGATGGGGGGTGGGGGAACACTGAAGCTTTCTTT CASSDGGWGNTEAFF
- TRBJ1-5 TRBV4-3 15 TRBD1 TGCGCCAGCAGCCAAGAGGCAGGGGGAAATCAGCCCCAGCATTTT CASSQEAGGNQPQHF
once TRBJ2-5 TRBV18 17 TRBD1 TGTGCCAGCTCACCACGATCGTACGGACAGGGTGGGGAGACCCAGTACTTC CASSPRSYGQGGETQYF
- TRBJ1-4 TRBV14 14 - TGTGCCAGTATGGTACAATCAACTAATGAAAAACTGTTTTTT CASMVQSTNEKLFF
- TRBJ1-5 TRBV7-8 16 - TGTGCCAGCAGCAAGAGGGGGTCCGTAAGCAATCAGCCCCAGCATTTT CASSKRGSVSNQPQHF
- TRBJ2-3 TRBV7-9 14 - TGTGCCAGCAGCTTAGGGGGGCTCACAGATACGCAGTATTTT CASSLGGLTDTQYF
few TRBJ1-6 TRBV6-6 17 - TGTGCCAGCAGTCAGGAGGGAGACTCACCCTATAATTCACCCCTCCACTTT CASSQEGDSPYNSPLHF
few TRBJ1-5 TRBV28 12 - TGTGCCAGCAGTTCGGTCGATCAGCCCCAGCATTTT CASSSVDQPQHF
few TRBJ1-2 TRBV6-1 14 - TGTGCCAGCAGTGAAGCTAACATACTCGGGGGCTACACCTTC CASSEANILGGYTF
once TRBJ2-3 TRBV4-3 16 - TGCGCCAGCAGCCAAGATGTGGGGTTGATCAGCGATACGCAGTATTTT CASSQDVGLISDTQYF
- TRBJ1-1 TRBV5-8 16 TRBD1 TGTGCCAGCAGACGTGGGACAGGGGGGAAGAACACTGAAGCTTTCTTT CASRRGTGGKNTEAFF
- TRBJ2-1 TRBV27 14 - TGTGCCAGCAGTTTGGGCAGCCCCTACAATGAGCAGTTCTTC CASSLGSPYNEQFF
- TRBJ1-5 TRBV24-1 17 - TGTGCCACCAGTGATTCGCGAAGGGGGTCAGGCAATCAGCCCCAGCATTTT CATSDSRRGSGNQPQHF
- TRBJ2-2 TRBV4-3 15 - TGCGCCAGCAGCCAAGCGTATGTGGCAACCGGGGAGCTGTTTTTT CASSQAYVATGELFF
once TRBJ2-5 TRBV6-2/TRBV6-3 15 TRBD2 TGTGCCAGCAGTCGGCGCGGGGGGCTAGGAGAGACCCAGTACTTC CASSRRGGLGETQYF
few TRBJ1-1 TRBV7-9 14 - TGTGCCAGCAGCCCTAGGGTGGCGGCCACTGAAGCTTTCTTT CASSPRVAATEAFF
- TRBJ1-1 TRBV6-5 12 - TGTGCCAGCAGTCCTCAGGGGCATACTGCTTTCTTT CASSPQGHTAFF
- TRBJ1-5 TRBV6-6 12 - TGTGCCAGCGGGGTTGGGGGGCAGCCCCAGCATTTT CASGVGGQPQHF